This T cell receptor (beta chain) was captured in a study of beta chain features in type 1 diabetes. Via the markers CD45RO/CCR7/CD25/CD127/CD95/CD27, stem cell-like memory, regulatory, central memory and naive CD4+ cells were sorted. Populations isolated by sorting all had purity greater than 95%. Notes on the study in general: Reads derived from cDNA could over-represent cells showing high TCR expression. For patients and controls alike, PCR might favor shorter templates to the same degree. All four CD4+ subsets from Type 1 diabetes patients carried moderately but significantly shorter TCRB CDR3s.

This clone was seen only a few times. Its specificity is not known. All of the isolated RNA was reverse transcribed, so expressed TCRB transcripts were sequenced. Repertoires were generated with immunoSEQ multiplex PCR, while TCRdb's copy carries only in-frame clones and drops some. The table shows approximately 250,000 clones, with 16% occurring only once. The CDR3 has 13 amino acids. Trimming removed 8 bases at V and 1 base at J, with 12 bases between. Germline V gives CDR1 SGHTA, CDR2 FQGNSA. The chain couples TRBV7-2 to TRBJ2-7, with D possibly TRBD2 on 6 matching bases. Input material: naive CD4+ T cells from blood. The clonotype was recovered from a man aged 25-40 years with type 1 diabetes. CDR3 protein: CASLEGNSYEQYF. The CDR3, as DNA: TGTGCCAGCTTGGAGGGTAATTCCTACGAGCAGTACTTC. The variable domain in full, with the rest retrieved from reference TRBV7-2 and TRBJ2-7, is GAGVSQSPSNKVTEKGKDVELRCDPISGHTALYWYRQSLGQGLEFLIYFQGNSAPDKSGLPSDRFSAERTGGSVSTLTIQRTQQEDSAVYLCASLEGNSYEQYFGPGTRLTVT.